This T cell receptor beta chain is from a study of blood T cell repertoires in COVID-19. Across the study: Nucleic acid was either cDNA or gDNA, and it came from T cells, B-cell-depleted T cells, or PBMCs.

V gave up 3 bases and J gave up 7 bases, with 6 bases separating them. This CDR3 contains 12 residues. Germline-derived CDR1 and CDR2 are MNHEY and SMNVEV (reference sequence). As originally analysed: It was from reference gene primer amplification that nucleated cell counts were estimated. This table comes from immunoSEQ multiplex PCR, and its TCRdb copy is limited to in-frame clones, with some not included. That table is the source of V, J and clone size, and D and trimming were worked out from the DNA. The profile shows more than 200,000 clones, around four fifths of them singletons. The sequencing sample was made of peripheral blood. V and J are TRBV27 and TRBJ2-2; D call uncertain. This TCR was sampled from a man aged 40-50 years with active or convalescent COVID-19. The CDR3 bases are TGTGCCAGCAGTTTTGACTTCGGGGAGCTGTTTTTT. This sequence encodes CASSFDFGELFF.